Below, one T cell receptor beta chain is given with its context. The antigen is unknown. Method: immunoSEQ multiplex PCR; TCRdb's copy keeps in-frame clones and lacks some. Altogether about 120,000 clones are present, more than 85% being singletons, with the ten largest covering under 5.5%. This entry belongs to a study of T cell responses to AZD1222 COVID-19 vaccine. Germline lookup yields CDR1 LGHDT and CDR2 YNNKEL (reference sequence). Between the trimmed V and J ends, which lost 2 bases and 3 bases, there was a span of 5 bases. The CDR3 covers 14 residues. Study-level results: Baseline serology detected seropositivity in only a handful of AZD1222 recipients.

The clonotype comes from an adult in good health. This chain uses TRBV3-1 (or the pseudogene TRBV3-2) with TRBJ2-6, with D perhaps matching TRBD1 (5 bases). Here the sequenced sample was peripheral blood, taken on day 0 of AZD1222 vaccination. In nucleotides, the CDR3 is TGTGCCAGCAGCCAAAGGGGTGGGGCCAACGTCCTGACTTTC. The encoded protein is CASSQRGGANVLTF.